The 30 T cell receptor beta chains listed next were all sequenced from one sample in a study of shared clonotypes between healthy human individuals. The assay was immunoSEQ multiplex PCR, and TCRdb's table has in-frame clones only and misses some. Among some 550,000 clones, more than 95% were seen once, and the ten largest hold around 0.058%. The specimen sequenced was naive CD4+ T cells sorted from blood. The subset is: CD45RA+ positively selected. The receptor source for this set is a woman aged 25 to 39 in good health.

The chain carries TRBV28 and TRBJ2-3; the D call may be TRBD1 or TRBD2 (6 bases each). Trimming shortened V by 10 bases and J by 2 bases, and 22 bases separated the two germline ends. Germline V gene lookup returns CDR1 MDHEN and CDR2 SYDVKM. The CDR3 runs 16 residues. DNA of the CDR3: TGTGCCACCTCAGTGTGGGGGGCCCCCTTCACAGATACGCAGTATTTT. It yields the protein CATSVWGAPFTDTQYF.

The V gene is TRBV9, the J gene TRBJ2-1, with 10 bases aligning to TRBD2. This CDR3 is built from 15 residues. The junction had 4 bases not matched to a gene; V was cut back by 3 bases and J by 4 bases. The germline V gene encodes CDR1 SGDLS and CDR2 YYNGEE. This CDR3 is CASSAGLADYNEQFF. The CDR3 DNA follows: TGTGCCAGCAGCGCCGGACTAGCGGATTACAATGAGCAGTTCTTC. Looking up the rest from reference TRBV9 and TRBJ2-1 gives the full variable domain: DSGVTQTPKHLITATGQRVTLRCSPRSGDLSVYWYQQSLDQGLQFLIQYYNGEERAKGNILERFSAQQFPDLHSELNLSSLELGDSALYFCASSAGLADYNEQFFGPGTRLTVL.

The chain employs TRBV6-1 and TRBJ1-3, with D hard to call. V lost 3 bases to trimming and J lost 6 bases, with 15 bases between them. In germline, CDR1 is MNHNS, CDR2 SASEGT. This CDR3 region has 15 residues. CDR3 sequence reads: CASSERLTGKNTIYF. The CDR3, as DNA: TGTGCCAGCAGTGAGCGACTTACCGGGAAAAACACCATATATTTT.

The chain is built from TRBV5-6 and TRBJ1-1; tentative D call: TRBD1 (6 bases). CDR1 and CDR2 (germline): SGHDT, YYEEEE. With 4 bases removed from V and 11 bases from J, the gap between germline ends came to 12 bases. This CDR3 spans 11 amino acids. The DNA for the CDR3 is TGTGCCAGCAGCCAACAGGGTCGGGCTTTCTTT. This codes for CASSQQGRAFF.

The J gene is TRBJ1-2, the V gene TRBV18; D is possibly TRBD1 (5 bases). CDR3 length: 14 residues. CDR1 and CDR2 (germline): KGHSH, LQKENI. The germline V and J ends were trimmed by 0 bases and 3 bases, with 8 bases remaining between them. This CDR3 reads CASSPPGADYGYTF. The CDR3 coding sequence is TGTGCCAGCTCACCACCCGGGGCCGACTATGGCTACACCTTC.

The chain recombines TRBV19 with TRBJ2-2; TRBD1 matches 9 bases. The CDR3 covers 17 residues. The junction had 9 bases not matched to a gene; V was cut back by 4 bases and J by 3 bases. In germline, CDR1 is LNHDA, CDR2 SQIVND (reference sequence). The CDR3 DNA reads TGTGCCAGTAGTAACACAGGGGGCAACCTACACACCGGGGAGCTGTTTTTT. It specifies CASSNTGGNLHTGELFF.

V usage is TRBV2 and J usage is TRBJ2-5, with 12 bases that match TRBD1. The germline CDR1 and CDR2 sequences are SNHLY and FYNNEI. The CDR3 contains 16 residues. Trimming took 8 bases from V and 1 from J; bases not matched to a gene: 8. In DNA form, the CDR3 reads TGTGCCAGCGCCGTACAGGGACAGGGGGCCCAAGAGACCCAGTACTTC. This codes for CASAVQGQGAQETQYF.

This chain uses TRBV19 with TRBJ2-2; 10 bases are shared with TRBD1. V dropped 4 bases and J dropped 1; count of bases not matched to a gene: 3. CDR1 is LNHDA and CDR2 is SQIVND in the germline V gene (reference sequence). This CDR3 spans 16 amino acids. The CDR3 is CASSTGTGVNTGELFF. CDR3 DNA sequence: TGTGCCAGTAGTACCGGGACAGGGGTGAACACCGGGGAGCTGTTTTTT.

This chain links TRBV5-1 with TRBJ2-5; 7 nucleotides agree with TRBD1. The J call is doubtful: the DNA matches TRBJ2-7 better. CDR3 length equals 13 residues. The germline V gene encodes CDR1 SGHRS and CDR2 YFSETQ. The CDR3 coding sequence is TGCGCCAGCAGGGCAGGGACAGCCTACGAGCAGTACTTC. Its translation is CASRAGTAYEQYF.

This clone was found once. The sample carries other DNA sequences with the same CDR3. The chain couples TRBV20-1 to TRBJ2-5; D is uncertain. V was trimmed by 6 bases and J by 4 bases, leaving 6 bases between them. This CDR3 has 10 amino acids. Germline lookup yields CDR1 DFQATT and CDR2 SNEGSKA (reference sequence). The CDR3 is CSAPRETQYF. The CDR3 coding sequence is TGCAGTGCCCCCAGAGAGACCCAGTACTTC.

This chain joins TRBV16 and TRBJ1-2; D is uncertain. The CDR3 runs to 13 residues. The V end was cut by 7 bases, the J end by 0 bases, with 9 bases between. Germline CDR1 and CDR2: KGHSY and FQNENV. The CDR3 sequence: CASTPGSNYGYTF. DNA of the CDR3: TGTGCCAGCACCCCGGGATCTAACTATGGCTACACCTTC.

On this clone: Other DNA sequences within the sample encode an identical CDR3. The J gene is TRBJ2-7, the V gene TRBV5-1, with a possible D match to TRBD1 (5 bases). Trimming stripped 0 bases from V and 4 bases from J, with 5 bases between. CDR3 size: 12 residues. Germline V gene sequence: CDR1 SGHRS, CDR2 YFSETQ. The CDR3 is CASSLEGYEQYF. The CDR3 DNA follows: TGCGCCAGCAGCTTGGAGGGGTACGAGCAGTACTTC. The full variable domain, its missing parts supplied by reference TRBV5-1 and TRBJ2-7, is KAGVTQTPRYLIKTRGQQVTLSCSPISGHRSVSWYQQTPGQGLQFLFEYFSETQRNKGNFPGRFSGRQFSNSRSEMNVSTLELGDSALYLCASSLEGYEQYFGPGTRLTVT.

V and J are TRBV5-5 and TRBJ2-2; perhaps D is TRBD1 or TRBD2 (6 bases each). V shed 2 bases and J shed 5 bases, with 19 bases lying between them. The CDR3 sequence is 17 residues long. Germline loops: CDR1 SGHKS, CDR2 YYEKEE (reference sequence). The CDR3 DNA reads TGTGCCAGCAGCTTCGAAACAGGGCGGAGGGTGACCGGGGAGCTGTTTTTT. It translates to CASSFETGRRVTGELFF.

The chain joins TRBV6-6 to TRBJ1-3; no definite D call. The CDR3 consists of 15 residues. Trimming took off 2 bases at V and 4 bases at J, with 12 bases between the two ends. Germline CDR1 reads MNHNY; CDR2 reads SVGAGI (reference sequence). The CDR3, as DNA: TGTGCCAGCAGTTACGACACTTACCCGGGAAACACCATATATTTT. It specifies CASSYDTYPGNTIYF.

Concerning this clone itself: Other DNA sequences in the same sample also yield this CDR3. The chain links TRBV6-5 to TRBJ1-3, with D possibly being TRBD1 (5 bases). V lost 5 bases to trimming and J lost 4 bases, with 12 bases between them. The CDR3 has 14 residues. The germline gives CDR1 MNHEY, CDR2 SVGAGI. In DNA, the CDR3 is TGTGCCAGCAGTCCCCAGGGAGCCGGAAACACCATATATTTT. The encoded protein is CASSPQGAGNTIYF.

The rearrangement joins TRBV19 to TRBJ2-7, with 7 bases matching TRBD2. Germline CDR1 is LNHDA and CDR2 is SQIVND (reference sequence). The trim removed 4 bases at V and 2 bases at J, leaving 8 bases unmatched. This CDR3 is built from 15 residues. The CDR3 is CASSRLAEGTYEQYF. CDR3 sequence (DNA): TGTGCCAGTAGTAGGCTAGCGGAGGGCACCTACGAGCAGTACTTC.

CDR3 nucleotide sequence: TGTGCCAGCAGCCCCCCTAGCGTAAACACCGGGGAGCTGTTTTTT. Translating it yields CASSPPSVNTGELFF. The genes are TRBV2 and TRBJ2-2, with a possible D match to TRBD2 (6 bases). This CDR3 is built from 15 residues. The V gene's germline CDR1 is SNHLY and CDR2 FYNNEI. V lost 6 bases and J 2 bases, leaving 13 bases between the germline ends.

This clone was recorded only once. The chain has TRBV28 and TRBJ2-7; 9 bases fit TRBD2. Per germline, CDR1 MDHEN and CDR2 SYDVKM. The J segment lost 3 bases and the V segment lost 6 bases, leaving 6 bases of the junction unmatched. There are 14 residues in the CDR3. DNA of the CDR3: TGTGCCAGCAGCTTCAGCGGGGGGAACTACGAGCAGTACTTC. The encoded protein is CASSFSGGNYEQYF.

V is TRBV28 and J is TRBJ1-3; the match to TRBD1 covers 7 bases. This CDR3 is 14 amino acids long. CDR1 MDHEN and CDR2 SYDVKM come from the germline V gene. V gave up 6 bases and J gave up 3 bases; unmatched junction bases: 5. CDR3 sequence: CASRKQGFGNTIYF. DNA of the CDR3: TGTGCCAGCAGGAAACAGGGGTTTGGAAACACCATATATTTT.

The chain joins TRBV2 to TRBJ1-5, with a tentative D call TRBD1 (5 bases). Trimming stripped 6 bases from V and 3 bases from J, with 12 bases between. Per the germline V gene, CDR1 is SNHLY and CDR2 is FYNNEI. The CDR3 loop spans 14 amino acids. CDR3 DNA: TGTGCCAGCAGGGGACCTGGAATCAATCAGCCCCAGCATTTT. Its protein is CASRGPGINQPQHF.

J is TRBJ2-1 and V is TRBV7-9; D perhaps matches TRBD2 (5 bases). This CDR3 contains 15 residues. From germline, CDR1 is SEHNR and CDR2 FQNEAQ (reference sequence). V was pared by 5 bases and J by 3 bases, with 14 bases between. CDR3 nucleotides: TGTGCCAGCAGCCCCCGAGGGAGCCTCTACAATGAGCAGTTCTTC. Its translation is CASSPRGSLYNEQFF.

The gene calls are TRBV28 and TRBJ2-5; 7 nucleotides match TRBD2. The V gene end was trimmed by 7 bases and the J gene end by 5 bases; junction bases not matched to a gene: 13. The germline gives CDR1 MDHEN, CDR2 SYDVKM. The length of the CDR3 is 15 residues. The CDR3 DNA sequence: TGTGCCAGCACCCCAGGGAGGGCGGGGGAGGAGACCCAGTACTTC. Protein: CASTPGRAGEETQYF.

The count of this clone is one. This rearrangement joins TRBV28 to TRBJ2-5; TRBD2 aligns across 9 bases. After removal of 5 bases from V and 6 bases from J, the junction contained 4 bases not matched to a gene. This CDR3 spans 13 amino acids. Per the germline V gene, CDR1 is MDHEN and CDR2 is SYDVKM. The DNA for the CDR3 is TGTGCCAGCAGTATAGCGGGAGTTAAGACCCAGTACTTC. This encodes CASSIAGVKTQYF.

The rearrangement links TRBV30 to TRBJ1-1; D possibly corresponds to TRBD1 (5 bases). Germline V gene sequence: CDR1 GTSNPN, CDR2 SVGIG (reference sequence). Deletions cut 3 bases from V and 0 bases from J, with 20 bases between. CDR3 length equals 17 residues. CDR3 amino acids: CAWSLYRSPKLNTEAFF. CDR3 nucleotide sequence: TGTGCCTGGAGCCTGTACAGGTCTCCGAAGTTGAACACTGAAGCTTTCTTT.

This CDR3 reads CASSPSGAGDWSYEQYF. CDR3 nucleotides: TGTGCCAGCAGCCCCTCCGGGGCGGGAGATTGGTCCTACGAGCAGTACTTC. V gene TRBV9 combines with J gene TRBJ2-7; 7 bases are shared with TRBD2. The CDR3 contains 17 residues. The germline gives CDR1 SGDLS, CDR2 YYNGEE. With 4 bases clipped from V and 1 base from J, the junction kept 14 bases outside the gene matches.

The chain joins TRBV2 to TRBJ2-3; D may be TRBD1 (6 bases). The CDR3 is 16 amino acids. Germline loops: CDR1 SNHLY, CDR2 FYNNEI. Trimming removed 4 bases at V and 0 bases at J, with 14 bases between. The DNA of the CDR3 is TGTGCCAGCAGTGGCAGGACAGCCTCTAGCACAGATACGCAGTATTTT. Amino acids: CASSGRTASSTDTQYF. The whole variable domain, filled in from reference TRBV2 and TRBJ2-3, reads EPEVTQTPSHQVTQMGQEVILRCVPISNHLYFYWYRQILGQKVEFLVSFYNNEISEKSEIFDDQFSVERPDGSNFTLKIRSTKLEDSAMYFCASSGRTASSTDTQYFGPGTRLTVL.

The count of this clone is one. The chain has TRBV6-1 and TRBJ1-5; D call uncertain. The CDR3 runs 13 residues. Germline V lookup: CDR1 MNHNS, CDR2 SASEGT. Deletions cut 4 bases from V and 4 bases from J, with 8 bases between. CDR3 nucleotide sequence: TGTGCCAGCAGTGGGGAAGTAAATCAGCCCCAGCATTTT. This translates into CASSGEVNQPQHF.

This rearrangement joins TRBV18 to TRBJ2-1; the match to TRBD2 covers 7 bases. This CDR3 is 14 amino acids long. Germline trimming cut 0 bases from V and 9 bases from J; bases unmatched to any gene: 5. Germline-derived CDR1 and CDR2 are KGHSH and LQKENI. For the CDR3, the DNA is TGTGCCAGCTCACCACCGGGAGGGAGCAGTGAGCAGTTCTTC. Its translation: CASSPPGGSSEQFF.

This chain connects TRBV6-7 to TRBJ1-5; 8 bases fit TRBD1. TRBV6-7 falls under the ORF class, with uncertain function. The junction had 12 bases not matched to a gene; V was cut back by 5 bases and J by 9 bases. The CDR3 loop spans 15 amino acids. CDR3 coding DNA: TGTGCCAGCAGTGCGCCGGGACAGGCGTCTCCGCCCCAGCATTTT. Protein sequence: CASSAPGQASPPQHF.

The V gene is TRBV6-1, the J gene TRBJ2-7, with 8 positions matching TRBD1. This CDR3 has 15 amino acids. Germline V gives CDR1 MNHNS, CDR2 SASEGT. V was pared by 1 base and J by 1 base, with 3 bases of the junction left unmatched. CDR3 sequence: CASSEGGQVSYEQYF. CDR3 nucleotides: TGTGCCAGCAGTGAAGGGGGACAGGTTTCCTACGAGCAGTACTTC.